Sequencing of this T cell receptor (beta chain) was carried out in a study of T cells in Graves' hyperthyroidism and ophthalmopathy. In the study overall: Once the initial diagnosis was made, peripheral blood was obtained before any treatment.

V was shortened by 8 bases and J by 0 bases, with 10 bases between the two germline ends. The CDR3 is 13 amino acids. Germline values: CDR1 SQVTM, CDR2 ANQGSEA. This clonotype was counted at least ten times. RNA transcripts gave rise to amplified TCR beta CDR3 regions. In the first-round RT-PCR of the TCR CDR3, the HTBI primer set was used. MiXCR was run by TCRdb on the multiplex PCR reads, yielding one entry per CDR3 protein. Among around 800,000 distinct CDR3 sequences listed, 35% to 40% were seen once. The receptor comes from a man aged 18 to 30 with Graves' hyperthyroidism. This sequence joins TRBV29-1 and TRBJ2-2; a possible D gene is TRBD1 (5 bases). Sequenced material: blood. The CDR3 DNA sequence: TGCAGCTTCATGACAGCGAACACCGGGGAGCTGTTTTTT. This sequence encodes CSFMTANTGELFF.